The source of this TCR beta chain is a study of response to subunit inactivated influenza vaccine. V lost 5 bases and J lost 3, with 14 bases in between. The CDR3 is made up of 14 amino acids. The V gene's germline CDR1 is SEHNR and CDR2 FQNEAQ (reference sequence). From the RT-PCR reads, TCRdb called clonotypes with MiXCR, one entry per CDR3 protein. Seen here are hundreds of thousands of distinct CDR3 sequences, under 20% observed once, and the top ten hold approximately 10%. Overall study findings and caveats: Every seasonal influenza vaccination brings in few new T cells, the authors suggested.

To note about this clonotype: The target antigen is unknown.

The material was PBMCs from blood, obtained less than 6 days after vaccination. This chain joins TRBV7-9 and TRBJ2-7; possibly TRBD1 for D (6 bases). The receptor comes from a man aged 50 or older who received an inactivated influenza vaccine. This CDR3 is CASSHRVSYYEQYF. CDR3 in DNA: TGTGCCAGCAGCCACAGGGTGTCCTACTACGAGCAGTACTTC. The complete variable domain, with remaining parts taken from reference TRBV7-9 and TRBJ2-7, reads DTGVSQNPRHKITKRGQNVTFRCDPISEHNRLYWYRQTLGQGPEFLTYFQNEAQLEKSRLLSDRFSAERPKGSFSTLEIQRTEQGDSAMYLCASSHRVSYYEQYFGPGTRLTVT.